The 17 T cell receptor beta chains listed next were all sequenced from one sample in a study of T cells after posttransplantation cyclophosphamide. TCRdb keeps only in-frame clones here, not all; method: immunoSEQ multiplex PCR. This sample carries 23,000 or so clones, roughly 98% of them seen once, and the ten largest clones take around 0.13%. The specimen sequenced was naive CD8+ T cells sorted from PBMCs. Receptors originate from a middle-aged man in good health, CMV-negative, and a related stem cell transplant donor.

The chain recombines TRBV5-1 with TRBJ2-3; D perhaps matches TRBD2 (5 bases). This CDR3 has 15 residues. The V end was cut by 4 bases, the J end by 1 base, with 13 bases between. The germline V gene has CDR1 SGHRS and CDR2 YFSETQ. The CDR3 reads CASSPVISGTDTQYF. The CDR3, as DNA: TGCGCCAGCAGCCCGGTGATTAGCGGCACAGATACGCAGTATTTT.

V usage is TRBV6-5 and J usage is TRBJ1-1; TRBD1 might be the D (6 bases). Trimming took 5 bases from V and 10 from J, leaving 14 bases between them. There are 12 residues in the CDR3. Germline V CDR1 and CDR2: MNHEY, SVGAGI. The CDR3 region is CASSPDRIGAFF. As DNA, the CDR3 is TGTGCCAGCAGTCCCGACAGGATTGGAGCTTTCTTT.

The chain employs TRBV6-5 and TRBJ2-1; unclear D gene. In germline, CDR1 is MNHEY, CDR2 SVGAGI. The CDR3 is 13 residues long. V lost 0 bases and J 9 bases, leaving 9 bases between the germline ends. CDR3 nucleotides: TGTGCCAGCAGTTACTCGGGCCATGGTGAGCAGTTCTTC. Protein sequence: CASSYSGHGEQFF.

The chain employs TRBV7-9 and TRBJ2-3; D might be TRBD2 (5 bases). Per the germline V gene, CDR1 is SEHNR and CDR2 is FQNEAQ (reference sequence). The CDR3 is 16 amino acids. V dropped 1 base and J dropped 0 bases, with 11 bases sitting between them. CDR3 DNA: TGTGCCAGCAGCTTAGGTAGCGTTTCTAGCACAGATACGCAGTATTTT. Its protein is CASSLGSVSSTDTQYF.

In this sample, this clone turned up once. The chain combines TRBV29-1 with TRBJ2-5; 7 positions match TRBD2. Germline trimming cut 6 bases from V and 9 bases from J; bases unmatched to any gene: 10. The germline gives CDR1 SQVTM, CDR2 ANQGSEA. There are 12 residues in the CDR3. CDR3 DNA sequence: TGCAGCGTCCCGGGGGAGCGGGGAGCCCAGTACTTC. Translated, it gives CSVPGERGAQYF.

This sequence joins TRBV5-4 and TRBJ1-2; D not resolved. CDR3 length: 14 amino acids. The germline gives CDR1 SGHNT, CDR2 YYREEE (reference sequence). The V gene lost 0 bases and the J gene lost 3 bases, with 9 bases spanning the gap. This CDR3 is CASSLETRDYGYTF. The CDR3, as DNA: TGTGCCAGCAGCTTGGAAACTAGGGACTATGGCTACACCTTC.

This sequence joins TRBV9 and TRBJ2-5; TRBD2 agrees at 7 bases. This CDR3 comprises 12 residues. CDR1 and CDR2 (germline): SGDLS, YYNGEE. V lost 5 bases and J lost 3; bases outside the gene matches: 1. The CDR3 sequence: CASSGGEETQYF. CDR3 bases: TGTGCCAGCAGTGGGGGGGAAGAGACCCAGTACTTC.

The count of this clone is one. The chain uses TRBV12-5 and TRBJ2-1; 9 nucleotides align to TRBD1. The CDR3 runs 14 residues. V was clipped by 1 base and J by 5 bases; unmatched bases: 0. The germline CDR1 and CDR2 sequences are LGHNT and FRNRAP. DNA for the CDR3: TGTGCTAGTGGTTTGGGGGACAGGGACAATGAGCAGTTCTTC. Its protein is CASGLGDRDNEQFF.

The chain carries TRBV6-5 and TRBJ1-5, with unresolved D. The CDR3 contains 15 residues. CDR1 is MNHEY and CDR2 is SVGAGI in the germline V gene. Trimming pared 0 bases from V and 0 bases from J, leaving 6 bases between. The chain's CDR3 is CASSYSADSNQPQHF. CDR3 DNA: TGTGCCAGCAGTTACTCGGCAGATAGCAATCAGCCCCAGCATTTT.

The V and J genes are TRBV28 and TRBJ1-4, with D uncertain. In germline, CDR1 is MDHEN, CDR2 SYDVKM. The CDR3 totals 15 residues. The V and J ends lost 7 bases and 4 bases respectively, with 16 bases between them. CDR3: CASNPRGWGNEKLFF. CDR3 nucleotide sequence: TGTGCCAGCAATCCCCGGGGTTGGGGTAATGAAAAACTGTTTTTT.

The chain employs TRBV6-4 and TRBJ2-1; D is possibly TRBD1 (6 bases). This CDR3 is built from 14 residues. V was clipped by 3 bases and J by 7 bases, with 13 bases between them. In germline, CDR1 is MRHNA, CDR2 SNTAGT. CDR3 in DNA: TGTGCCAGCAGTGAGGGACAACTGGAGAATGAGCAGTTCTTC. Amino acid sequence: CASSEGQLENEQFF.

V and J are TRBV27 and TRBJ2-1, with D uncertain. This CDR3 contains 12 residues. Germline V gene sequence: CDR1 MNHEY, CDR2 SMNVEV (reference sequence). V was shortened by 4 bases and J by 5 bases, with 6 bases between the two germline ends. DNA of the CDR3: TGTGCCAGCAGTTATGGCAACAATGAGCAGTTCTTC. Encoded protein: CASSYGNNEQFF.

The CDR3 here is CASSLIGLEGAGELFF. In DNA form, the CDR3 reads TGCGCCAGCAGCTTGATCGGGCTAGAGGGCGCCGGGGAGCTGTTTTTT. V usage is TRBV5-1 and J usage is TRBJ2-2; perhaps TRBD2 as D (5 bases). Between the trimmed V and J ends, which lost 1 base and 6 bases, there was a span of 16 bases. Germline V gene sequence: CDR1 SGHRS, CDR2 YFSETQ. The CDR3 totals 16 residues. Drawing the rest from reference TRBV5-1 and TRBJ2-2, the complete variable domain is KAGVTQTPRYLIKTRGQQVTLSCSPISGHRSVSWYQQTPGQGLQFLFEYFSETQRNKGNFPGRFSGRQFSNSRSEMNVSTLELGDSALYLCASSLIGLEGAGELFFGEGSRLTVL.

The chain couples TRBV20-1 to TRBJ1-2; weak D call: TRBD1 (5 bases). CDR1 and CDR2 from the germline V gene are DFQATT and SNEGSKA (reference sequence). Trimming cost V 7 bases and J 8 bases, with 14 bases left between them. The CDR3 loop spans 11 amino acids. CDR3 bases: TGCAGTGGGGGCAAGTGGGGAGGCTACACCTTC. It encodes CSGGKWGGYTF.

The chain is built from TRBV5-8 and TRBJ2-1; the D gene is possibly TRBD2 (6 bases). The CDR3 loop spans 14 amino acids. Trimming removed 2 bases from V and 8 bases from J, with 14 bases in between. In germline, CDR1 is SGHTS, CDR2 YDEGEE. The CDR3 sequence is CASSFGGVGDEQFF. Here the CDR3 DNA reads TGTGCCAGCAGCTTCGGGGGAGTAGGGGATGAGCAGTTCTTC.

The chain recombines TRBV6-6 with TRBJ2-3; 11 bases align to TRBD2. The CDR3 is 16 residues long. The V gene end was trimmed by 2 bases and the J gene end by 5 bases; junction bases not matched to a gene: 6. Germline V gene data show CDR1 as MNHNY and CDR2 as SVGAGI (reference sequence). As DNA, the CDR3 is TGTGCCAGCAGTTACGGACCTACTAGCGGGAGAGATACGCAGTATTTT. Its translation: CASSYGPTSGRDTQYF.

This clone came up a few times. V is TRBV27 and J is TRBJ2-7; D is uncertain. V was clipped by 5 bases and J by 6 bases, with 14 bases between them. In germline, CDR1 is MNHEY, CDR2 SMNVEV (reference sequence). The CDR3 extends over 13 amino acids. CDR3 protein: CASSPHSYAEQYF. The CDR3, as DNA: TGTGCCAGCAGTCCTCACTCCTACGCCGAGCAGTACTTC.